A single sample gave rise to the 14 T cell receptor beta chains below, sequenced in a study of human T cells and chemical hapten exposure. The sample's time point: patch test 1, 2 weeks after DPC sensitization. As for treatment: therapeutic diphenylcyclopropenone sensitization with weekly scalp DPC. TCRdb reprocessed the RACE reads via MiXCR and lists one record per CDR3 protein. The sample lists about 120,000 distinct CDR3 sequences; roughly an eighth were seen once. The specimen was whole blood, collected in connection with sensitization to the hapten diphenylcyclopropenone (DPC). The source of these receptors is a man younger than 35 with alopecia areata. Some clones in this sample may be carry-over from other donors' samples.

This clonotype was picked up a small number of times. The V gene is TRBV24-1, the J gene TRBJ2-3; the D gene is possibly TRBD1 (6 bases). Germline V lookup: CDR1 KGHDR, CDR2 SFDVKD. Trimming took off 11 bases at V and 4 bases at J, with 15 bases between the two ends. The CDR3 length is 13 residues. CDR3 sequence reads: CAIQGRGADTQYF. The CDR3 coding sequence is TGTGCCATACAGGGAAGGGGAGCAGATACGCAGTATTTT.

This clonotype has just a few counts. The chain uses TRBV6-5 and TRBJ2-1; 11 bases match TRBD2. Trimming at V came to 2 bases and at J to 12 bases, leaving 6 bases not matched to a gene. Germline V CDR1 and CDR2: MNHEY, SVGAGI. The CDR3 is made up of 14 amino acids. The DNA of the CDR3 is TGTGCCAGCAGTTACCGACTAGCGGGGTATGCGCAGTTCTTC. This sequence encodes CASSYRLAGYAQFF.

At least ten counts were recorded for this clonotype. CDR3 DNA sequence: TGCAGCGTTGGGACATTAAATCAGCCCCAGCATTTT. Translated, it gives CSVGTLNQPQHF. The chain joins TRBV29-1 to TRBJ1-5; perhaps TRBD1 as D (5 bases). The CDR3 totals 12 residues. Germline CDR1 SQVTM, CDR2 ANQGSEA. V shed 4 bases and J shed 4 bases, with 8 bases lying between them.

The chain joins TRBV7-6 to TRBJ2-1; 11 nucleotides align to TRBD2. The germline gives CDR1 SGHVS, CDR2 FNYEAQ. CDR3 size: 18 residues. Unmatched junction bases numbered 10, after V lost 6 bases and J lost 0 bases. The CDR3 spells CASRLLAGASSSYNEQFF. DNA for the CDR3: TGTGCCAGCAGACTACTAGCGGGGGCCTCCAGCTCCTACAATGAGCAGTTCTTC.

In this sample, this clonotype turned up many times. This CDR3 is CSARLRDYNEQFF. The CDR3 DNA reads TGCAGCGCCCGCCTGAGGGACTACAATGAGCAGTTCTTC. The gene calls are TRBV29-1 and TRBJ2-1; D might be TRBD2 (5 bases). The V gene's germline CDR1 is SQVTM and CDR2 ANQGSEA. Trimming removed 7 bases at V and 3 bases at J, with 13 bases between. The CDR3 is made up of 13 amino acids.

In this sample, this clonotype turned up a few times. The chain couples TRBV10-3 to TRBJ1-1; D gene uncertain. From germline, CDR1 is ENHRY and CDR2 SYGVKD. The CDR3 consists of 12 residues. V lost 6 bases, J lost 1 base, and 6 bases lay in between. CDR3 protein: CAIRRENTEAFF. The CDR3 region has the DNA TGTGCCATCAGGAGGGAGAACACTGAAGCTTTCTTT.

The chain joins TRBV4-1 to TRBJ2-2, with D unresolved. Looked up from germline, CDR1 is MGHRA and CDR2 is YSYEKL. The CDR3 has 13 residues. V was pared by 2 bases and J by 6 bases, with 7 bases between. CDR3 residues: CASSQTASGELFF. The CDR3 DNA is TGCGCCAGCAGCCAAACAGCGTCCGGGGAGCTGTTTTTT.

This rearrangement joins TRBV28 to TRBJ2-1; 8 bases are a match to TRBD1. This CDR3 has 17 residues. Looked up from germline, CDR1 is MDHEN and CDR2 is SYDVKM. V gave up 6 bases and J gave up 3 bases; unmatched junction bases: 13. DNA for the CDR3: TGTGCCAGCAGGCGGGACAGGTCCTTTTACAACTACAATGAGCAGTTCTTC. Amino acids: CASRRDRSFYNYNEQFF.

The table lists this clonotype with a few counts. J is TRBJ2-5 and V is TRBV20-1, with 8 nucleotides matching TRBD2. The CDR3 consists of 14 residues. J lost 1 base, V lost 6 bases, and 7 bases had no gene match. Germline V lookup: CDR1 DFQATT, CDR2 SNEGSKA (reference sequence). The chain's CDR3 is CSAKAGAPQETQYF. CDR3 DNA sequence: TGCAGTGCCAAAGCGGGGGCCCCCCAAGAGACCCAGTACTTC.

The rearrangement links TRBV7-3 to TRBJ2-7, with D perhaps being TRBD1 or TRBD2 (5 bases each). Germline V CDR1 and CDR2: SGHTA, FQGTGA. The CDR3 spans 15 residues. V was shortened by 1 base and J by 2 bases, with 12 bases between the two germline ends. The CDR3 region has the DNA TGTGCCAGCAGCTTAAACCGGGGACCGCCCTACGAGCAGTACTTC. Its translation is CASSLNRGPPYEQYF.

The chain couples TRBV5-4 to TRBJ2-7; 10 bases are shared with TRBD1. This CDR3 is 13 amino acids long. CDR1 SGHNT and CDR2 YYREEE come from the germline V gene (reference sequence). The junction had 2 bases not matched to a gene; V was cut back by 4 bases and J by 4 bases. The CDR3 loop reads CASSRDRGYEQYV. The CDR3, as DNA: TGTGCCAGCAGCCGGGACAGGGGTTACGAGCAGTACGTC.

V and J are TRBV7-9 and TRBJ2-7; a possible D gene is TRBD1 (6 bases). Trimming cost V 5 bases and J 0 bases, with 11 bases left between them. The CDR3 covers 14 residues. Germline V CDR1 and CDR2: SEHNR, FQNEAQ (reference sequence). CDR3 nucleotides: TGTGCCAGCAGCCCAGGGACATACTCCTACGAGCAGTACTTC. Its translation: CASSPGTYSYEQYF.

The chain employs TRBV7-9 and TRBJ2-5, with 7 bases matching TRBD1. From germline, CDR1 is SEHNR and CDR2 FQNEAQ (reference sequence). This CDR3 has 14 amino acids. V shed 4 bases and J 5 bases; nucleotides not matched to a gene: 7. The CDR3 nucleotides are TGTGCCAGCAGCTCAGACAGGGTCGGGGAGACCCAGTACTTC. Translating it yields CASSSDRVGETQYF.

This clonotype was seen more than once but under ten times. The chain employs TRBV7-3 and TRBJ2-5, with 7 bases identical to TRBD1. There are 13 residues in the CDR3. V was clipped by 1 base and J by 6 bases; unmatched bases: 2. In germline, CDR1 is SGHTA, CDR2 FQGTGA. The CDR3 DNA reads as TGTGCCAGCAGCTTAAAGGGGGCCAAGACCCAGTACTTC. Protein sequence: CASSLKGAKTQYF.